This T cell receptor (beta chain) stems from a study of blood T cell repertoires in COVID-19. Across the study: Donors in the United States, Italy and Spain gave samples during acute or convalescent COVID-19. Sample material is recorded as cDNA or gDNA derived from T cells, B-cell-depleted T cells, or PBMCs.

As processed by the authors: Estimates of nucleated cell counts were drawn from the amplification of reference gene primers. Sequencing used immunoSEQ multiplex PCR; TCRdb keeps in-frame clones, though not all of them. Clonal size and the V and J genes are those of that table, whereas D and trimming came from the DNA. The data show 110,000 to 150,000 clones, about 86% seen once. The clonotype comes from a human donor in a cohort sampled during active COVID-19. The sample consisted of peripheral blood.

As DNA, the CDR3 is TGTGCCAGCAGCTATAGCGGGGACGGAGCGAACACCGGGGAGCTGTTTTTT. This translates into CASSYSGDGANTGELFF. The rearrangement joins TRBV7-2 to TRBJ2-2; 8 bases agree with TRBD2. The CDR3 is 17 residues long. Germline values: CDR1 SGHTA, CDR2 FQGNSA. The J segment lost 0 bases and the V segment lost 4 bases, leaving 7 bases of the junction unmatched.